The next 6 T cell receptor beta chains were all read from a single sample in a study of chemoradiotherapy in HPV16-positive cancers. Produced via immunoSEQ multiplex PCR; TCRdb's table is partial and in-frame only. The table has tens of thousands of clones, about 88% seen once. Sequenced material: blood, taken from a patient who underwent chemoradiotherapy. The source is a human donor with HPV-associated anogenital cancer.

The chain has TRBV6-5 and TRBJ1-1; no clear D. Germline loops: CDR1 MNHEY, CDR2 SVGAGI. V lost 8 bases to trimming and J lost 10 bases, with 14 bases between them. The CDR3 consists of 11 residues. The CDR3 loop reads CASGDAGRAFF. The CDR3 DNA reads TGTGCCAGCGGTGATGCGGGTCGAGCTTTCTTT.

The gene calls are TRBV5-1 and TRBJ2-7, with TRBD2 identical over 15 bases. Germline loops: CDR1 SGHRS, CDR2 YFSETQ. The CDR3 has 20 residues. V lost 3 bases and J lost 2; bases outside the gene matches: 15. The CDR3 nucleotides are TGCGCCAGCAGCTCAATAGGGACTAGCGGGGGGAAACTCAAACCCTACGAGCAGTACTTC. This gives the protein CASSSIGTSGGKLKPYEQYF.

This rearrangement joins TRBV5-4 to TRBJ1-1, with a weak D call TRBD1 (5 bases). This CDR3 region has 16 residues. The germline V and J ends were trimmed by 3 bases and 0 bases, with 15 bases remaining between them. CDR1 and CDR2 (germline): SGHNT, YYREEE (reference sequence). DNA for the CDR3: TGTGCCAGCAGCTCTGCAGGGAGGCCGATGAACACTGAAGCTTTCTTT. It translates to CASSSAGRPMNTEAFF.

This sequence joins TRBV6-5 and TRBJ1-4, with D unclear. V lost 6 bases and J 8 bases, leaving 13 bases between the germline ends. Germline V gene data show CDR1 as MNHEY and CDR2 as SVGAGI. There are 13 residues in the CDR3. The CDR3 region is CASSRPLSEKLFF. CDR3 nucleotide sequence: TGTGCCAGCAGCCGACCATTAAGCGAAAAACTGTTTTTT.

This clone came up once. The chain joins TRBV15 to TRBJ2-7, with a weak D call TRBD1 (5 bases). This CDR3 is 12 amino acids long. CDR1 and CDR2 from the germline V gene are LNHNV and YYDKDF (reference sequence). The V end was cut by 2 bases, the J end by 4 bases, with 6 bases between. The CDR3 bases are TGTGCCACCAGCAGAACAGGTTACGAGCAGTACTTC. Residues: CATSRTGYEQYF.

This clone is labeled as medium-sized. The V call is TRBV12-5, the J call TRBJ2-7; D is unclear. Germline V gives CDR1 LGHNT, CDR2 FRNRAP. V was cut by 7 bases and J by 6 bases, with 13 bases left in between. The CDR3 extends over 12 amino acids. The CDR3: CASDSELSEQYF. CDR3 nucleotides: TGTGCTAGTGATTCGGAGCTCTCCGAGCAGTACTTC.